Below, 32 T cell receptor beta chains from the same sample are listed, as sequenced in a study of cytomegalovirus exposure and HLA in healthy donors. The data were produced by immunoSEQ multiplex PCR, yet TCRdb's version contains in-frame clones alone and is incomplete. The profile shows more than 95,000 clones, around 90% of them singletons. The sequencing input was PBMCs. The receptors originated from a woman aged 18-35 years in good health and CMV-seronegative.

This rearrangement joins TRBV7-2 to TRBJ2-3; 8 nucleotides agree with TRBD2. The CDR3 is 15 amino acids. With V trimmed by 1 base and J by 5 bases, 5 bases remained unmatched. The germline CDR1 and CDR2 sequences are SGHTA and FQGNSA. Here the CDR3 reads CASSLDGRARDTQYF. CDR3 bases: TGTGCCAGCAGCTTAGACGGGAGGGCCCGAGATACGCAGTATTTT.

The J gene is TRBJ2-7, the V gene TRBV2, with a weak D call TRBD2 (5 bases). V dropped 2 bases and J dropped 2 bases, with 7 bases sitting between them. The germline gives CDR1 SNHLY, CDR2 FYNNEI. The CDR3 contains 13 residues. The CDR3 region is CASSETGTYEQYF. DNA of the CDR3: TGTGCCAGCAGTGAAACGGGGACCTACGAGCAGTACTTC.

This clone was counted a single time. The V call is TRBV15, the J call TRBJ1-1, with TRBD1 matching over 7 bases. The ends lost 5 bases at V and 4 bases at J; junction bases unmatched: 7. CDR3 size: 14 residues. CDR1 is LNHNV, CDR2 YYDKDF, per germline (reference sequence). The CDR3 loop reads CATSVRGGPTEAFF. CDR3 in DNA: TGTGCCACCAGCGTCCGAGGGGGCCCCACTGAAGCTTTCTTT.

The rearrangement links TRBV6-7 to TRBJ2-5; 7 bases align to TRBD1. TRBV6-7 is assigned to the ORF class and has an uncertain function. There are 17 residues in the CDR3. V shed 0 bases and J 1 base; nucleotides not matched to a gene: 8. The CDR3 here is CASSYSGQEGGQETQYF. Written as DNA, the CDR3 is TGTGCCAGCAGTTACTCCGGACAGGAAGGGGGCCAAGAGACCCAGTACTTC.

The chain is built from TRBV6-1 and TRBJ1-3; 8 bases align to TRBD1. Trimming took 5 bases from V and 4 from J; bases not matched to a gene: 4. Germline V gene data show CDR1 as MNHNS and CDR2 as SASEGT. There are 14 residues in the CDR3. CDR3 bases: TGTGCCAGCAGTTCAGGGGGCTCCGGAAACACCATATATTTT. This gives the protein CASSSGGSGNTIYF.

The J gene is TRBJ1-1, the V gene TRBV4-2; no clear D. This CDR3 region has 13 residues. The germline V gene has CDR1 LGHNA and CDR2 YNFKEQ. Between the trimmed V and J ends, which lost 0 bases and 11 bases, there was a span of 13 bases. The CDR3 DNA is TGTGCCAGCAGCCAAGATCCCCTCGTATCTGCTTTCTTT. Translation gives CASSQDPLVSAFF.

The chain has TRBV11-2 and TRBJ2-5; tentative D call: TRBD2 (6 bases). The CDR3 extends over 13 amino acids. V was cut by 9 bases and J by 5 bases, with 16 bases left in between. Germline CDR1 reads SGHAT; CDR2 reads FQNNGV. This CDR3 is CASCGNLDETQYF. The CDR3 DNA is TGTGCCAGTTGCGGGAATTTGGATGAGACCCAGTACTTC.

This chain links TRBV29-1 with TRBJ2-2; possible D gene TRBD1, 7 bases. Germline CDR1 and CDR2: SQVTM and ANQGSEA. There are 15 residues in the CDR3. Trimming shortened V by 6 bases and J by 0 bases, and 14 bases separated the two germline ends. CDR3 DNA sequence: TGCAGCGTCCGAGGCGGGACAGCGAACACCGGGGAGCTGTTTTTT. Residues: CSVRGGTANTGELFF.

The chain recombines TRBV30 with TRBJ1-2; possible D gene TRBD1, 5 bases. Per germline, CDR1 GTSNPN and CDR2 SVGIG (reference sequence). The CDR3 has 15 residues. V was pared by 2 bases and J by 4 bases, with 17 bases between. CDR3 bases: TGTGCCTGGAGTTCCCATCCGGGGGGACTCTATGGCTACACCTTC. It translates to CAWSSHPGGLYGYTF.

J is TRBJ1-1 and V is TRBV5-4; TRBD1 matches at 7 bases. The V gene's germline CDR1 is SGHNT and CDR2 YYREEE (reference sequence). CDR3 length: 13 amino acids. V shed 4 bases and J 5 bases; nucleotides not matched to a gene: 5. The CDR3 DNA reads TGTGCCAGCAGCCCGACAGGGCAAACTGAAGCTTTCTTT. Translating it yields CASSPTGQTEAFF.

Points on this clone: A junction end diverges from the germline sequence, so it may reflect a read error. This chain joins TRBV7-7 and TRBJ2-1, with 11 bases lining up with TRBD2. CDR1 and CDR2 (germline): SSHAT, FNYEAQ (reference sequence). The CDR3 has 14 residues. Here the CDR3 DNA reads TGTGCTAGCAGCTTAGCCACTAGCGGGAGCAAGCAGTTCTTC. Protein: CASSLATSGSKQFF.

V and J are TRBV7-3 and TRBJ2-7; perhaps TRBD2 as D (5 bases). Germline CDR1 and CDR2: SGHTA and FQGTGA. Deletions cut 2 bases from V and 0 bases from J, with 17 bases between. This CDR3 is built from 17 residues. CDR3 protein: CASSLVGVAKSSYEQYF. CDR3 nucleotides: TGTGCCAGCAGCTTAGTGGGTGTAGCGAAAAGCTCCTACGAGCAGTACTTC.

J is TRBJ2-5 and V is TRBV9, with TRBD2 identical over 8 bases. Losses at the gene ends were 0 bases for V and 3 bases for J; bases not matched to a gene: 4. The CDR3 extends over 15 amino acids. Germline V gene sequence: CDR1 SGDLS, CDR2 YYNGEE. In nucleotides, the CDR3 is TGTGCCAGCAGCGTAGATCGAGCGGGAGAAGAGACCCAGTACTTC. It encodes CASSVDRAGEETQYF.

V usage is TRBV19 and J usage is TRBJ2-7; 8 nucleotides agree with TRBD1. With 6 bases clipped from V and 3 bases from J, the junction kept 13 bases outside the gene matches. CDR1 is LNHDA, CDR2 SQIVND, per germline (reference sequence). This CDR3 region has 16 residues. CDR3 coding DNA: TGTGCCAGTAGCCCCCGGACAGGGTTGAGCTTCTACGAGCAGTACTTC. Translation: CASSPRTGLSFYEQYF.

The V and J genes are TRBV6-5 and TRBJ2-1; 13 positions match TRBD2. CDR1 MNHEY and CDR2 SVGAGI come from the germline V gene. V trimming: 4 bases; J trimming: 8 bases; junction bases outside the gene matches: 8. This CDR3 contains 16 residues. CDR3 in DNA: TGTGCCAGCAGTTGGACCACTAGCGGGAGGGGAGATGAGCAGTTCTTC. Encoded protein: CASSWTTSGRGDEQFF.

This chain joins TRBV19 and TRBJ1-2, with 7 bases matching TRBD1. The CDR3 extends over 13 amino acids. The germline gives CDR1 LNHDA, CDR2 SQIVND (reference sequence). The V and J ends lost 5 bases and 4 bases, in that order; junction bases with no gene match: 4. The CDR3 region has the DNA TGTGCCAGTAGTCGCGGACAGGCCTATGGCTACACCTTC. Its translation is CASSRGQAYGYTF.

This clone was observed a single time. The rearrangement joins TRBV15 to TRBJ2-7; 9 bases agree with TRBD1. Germline V CDR1 and CDR2: LNHNV, YYDKDF (reference sequence). Germline trimming cut 3 bases from V and 3 bases from J; bases unmatched to any gene: 3. The CDR3 covers 14 residues. The CDR3 protein is CATSSDRGSYEQYF. CDR3 nucleotide sequence: TGTGCCACCAGCAGTGACAGGGGGAGCTACGAGCAGTACTTC.

The chain uses TRBV6-5 and TRBJ2-7; the D gene is possibly TRBD2 (5 bases). CDR3 length equals 12 residues. Germline V gives CDR1 MNHEY, CDR2 SVGAGI. Trimming took 8 bases from V and 6 from J, leaving 14 bases between them. In nucleotides, the CDR3 is TGTGCCAGCTGGGTGGGTGGAGGCGAGCAGTACTTC. It translates to CASWVGGGEQYF.

The chain uses TRBV9 and TRBJ2-4; D may be TRBD1 (6 bases). The CDR3 loop spans 15 amino acids. Trimming shortened V by 5 bases and J by 0 bases, and 12 bases separated the two germline ends. Germline CDR1 SGDLS, CDR2 YYNGEE. The chain's CDR3 is CASSEGELAKNIQYF. CDR3 DNA: TGTGCCAGCAGTGAGGGGGAGTTAGCCAAAAACATTCAGTACTTC.

Only a few counts were recorded for this clone. Other DNA sequences in the sample encode the same CDR3. The chain carries TRBV9 and TRBJ1-2; unclear D gene. Trimming removed 0 bases from V and 2 bases from J, with 5 bases in between. Germline values: CDR1 SGDLS, CDR2 YYNGEE. CDR3 length: 13 residues. The CDR3 sequence is CASSVGRNYGYTF. In nucleotides, the CDR3 is TGTGCCAGCAGCGTAGGCAGAAACTATGGCTACACCTTC.

This chain links TRBV2 with TRBJ2-7; a possible D gene is TRBD2 (5 bases). CDR1 and CDR2 (germline): SNHLY, FYNNEI. This CDR3 spans 13 amino acids. Trimming shortened V by 3 bases and J by 2 bases, and 8 bases separated the two germline ends. The CDR3 reads CASSEDSTYEQYF. The CDR3 DNA is TGTGCCAGCAGTGAGGACTCTACCTACGAGCAGTACTTC.

This chain joins TRBV28 and TRBJ2-5; possible D gene TRBD1, 5 bases. CDR1 and CDR2 (germline): MDHEN, SYDVKM. The CDR3 covers 13 residues. Trimming removed 3 bases from V and 4 bases from J, with 9 bases in between. CDR3: CASSLQGPETQYF. The CDR3 DNA is TGTGCCAGCAGTTTGCAGGGTCCAGAGACCCAGTACTTC.

This chain connects TRBV10-3 to TRBJ2-7; 7 nucleotides align to TRBD1. CDR3 length equals 15 residues. Germline V gene sequence: CDR1 ENHRY, CDR2 SYGVKD. J was trimmed by 3 bases and V by 6 bases; bases with no gene match: 11. The CDR3 coding sequence is TGTGCCATCAGGGAAGACAGGGATAGCATCTACGAGCAGTACTTC. Amino acids: CAIREDRDSIYEQYF.

This sequence joins TRBV29-1 and TRBJ2-6; D remains ambiguous. CDR3 length equals 14 residues. V lost 2 bases to trimming and J lost 0 bases, with 5 bases between them. Germline CDR1 SQVTM, CDR2 ANQGSEA. CDR3 residues: CSVEINSGANVLTF. The CDR3 DNA follows: TGCAGCGTTGAAATTAACTCTGGGGCCAACGTCCTGACTTTC.

The rearrangement links TRBV4-1 to TRBJ2-7; TRBD2 matches 7 bases. CDR1 MGHRA and CDR2 YSYEKL come from the germline V gene. The CDR3 contains 14 residues. V lost 3 bases and J lost 3; bases outside the gene matches: 5. CDR3 DNA: TGCGCCAGCAGCCACGGGACTAACAACTACGAGCAGTACTTC. Its translation is CASSHGTNNYEQYF.

This rearrangement joins TRBV5-6 to TRBJ2-1; no definite D call. The length of the CDR3 is 12 residues. The V end lost 3 bases, the J end lost 13 bases, and 14 bases lay between the germline ends. The germline gives CDR1 SGHDT, CDR2 YYEEEE. The CDR3 protein is CASSSPGTRQFF. For the CDR3, the DNA is TGTGCCAGCAGCTCGCCAGGAACCCGACAGTTCTTC.

This sequence joins TRBV25-1 and TRBJ1-2; D is undetermined. This CDR3 contains 16 residues. V lost 3 bases, J lost 8 bases, and 22 bases lay in between. Germline CDR1 is MGHDK and CDR2 is SYGVNS. The CDR3 sequence is CASSDFAATGLRGYTF. CDR3 coding DNA: TGTGCCAGCAGTGATTTTGCGGCCACTGGATTGAGAGGCTACACCTTC.

DNA of the CDR3: TGTGCCAGTAGTGTTACATCCGGGACAGGAGGCGAGCAGTACTTC. It yields the protein CASSVTSGTGGEQYF. V is TRBV19 and J is TRBJ2-7; 8 nucleotides agree with TRBD1. V trimming: 5 bases; J trimming: 6 bases; junction bases outside the gene matches: 12. The germline gives CDR1 LNHDA, CDR2 SQIVND (reference sequence). The CDR3 loop spans 15 amino acids.

The rearrangement uses TRBV4-2 and TRBJ1-1, with 7 bases aligning to TRBD1. This CDR3 has 15 amino acids. J lost 1 base, V lost 4 bases, and 6 bases had no gene match. The germline V gene encodes CDR1 LGHNA and CDR2 YNFKEQ. CDR3 sequence reads: CASSPGTATNTEAFF. CDR3 DNA: TGTGCCAGCAGCCCAGGGACAGCTACGAACACTGAAGCTTTCTTT.

V gene TRBV27 combines with J gene TRBJ2-4; D is unclear. The CDR3 spans 14 residues. V lost 3 bases to trimming and J lost 0 bases, with 6 bases between them. Germline lookup yields CDR1 MNHEY and CDR2 SMNVEV (reference sequence). The CDR3 DNA is TGTGCCAGCAGTTTCCCGGGAGCCAAAAACATTCAGTACTTC. This encodes CASSFPGAKNIQYF.

This chain joins TRBV19 and TRBJ1-2; 9 bases match TRBD1. V was clipped by 3 bases and J by 6 bases; unmatched bases: 8. Germline assignment: CDR1 LNHDA and CDR2 SQIVND (reference sequence). This CDR3 is 15 amino acids long. The CDR3 loop is CASSMAGTGRDGYTF. The CDR3 DNA reads as TGTGCCAGTAGTATGGCCGGGACAGGGAGGGATGGCTACACCTTC.

This CDR3 is CASSHAGTGNYGYTF. The CDR3 coding sequence is TGCGCCAGCAGCCACGCCGGGACAGGGAACTATGGCTACACCTTC. This chain uses TRBV5-1 with TRBJ1-2; 9 nucleotides agree with TRBD1. V dropped 4 bases and J dropped 2; count of bases not matched to a gene: 6. CDR3 length: 15 residues. Per the germline V gene, CDR1 is SGHRS and CDR2 is YFSETQ.